Included here is one TCR beta chain sequence, with context. Its antigen is currently unknown. This entry belongs to a study of T cell responses to AZD1222 COVID-19 vaccine. Points from the study as a whole: Donors were mostly white British, more females; clonal diversity possibly underestimated. Epitopes outside B.1.351 and B.1.1.7 mutated regions reportedly drew nearly half of spike TCRs.

The table came from immunoSEQ multiplex PCR; TCRdb's copy has only in-frame clones and leaves some out. Counted here are approximately 150,000 clones, 94% occurring once; the ten biggest clones make up around 1.3%. V was trimmed by 1 base and J by 7 bases, leaving 8 bases between them. CDR3 length: 13 residues. Per the germline V gene, CDR1 is SNHLY and CDR2 is FYNNEI. The specimen comprised peripheral blood, sampled on day 0 of AZD1222 vaccination. The source of this sequence is an adult in good health. V usage is TRBV2 and J usage is TRBJ1-5, with no clear D. The CDR3, as DNA: TGTGCCAGCAGTGAAGGATTGGGCCAGCCCCAGCATTTT. Its translation: CASSEGLGQPQHF.